This passage covers 20 T cell receptor beta chains from one sample sequenced in a study of metastatic and nonmetastatic thyroid tumors. Thyroid surgery had not been preceded by any treatment in any patient. Via MiXCR, TCRdb re-called the PCR reads. The sample holds roughly 81,000 clones, 8% to 9.5% seen once. Sequenced input: blood. The source of these receptors is a female donor with papillary thyroid cancer or a benign thyroid nodule (not recorded which). Some clones in this sample may be carry-over from other donors' samples.

This clone was recorded many times. This sequence joins TRBV10-1 and TRBJ1-1, with D unclear. The CDR3 extends over 13 amino acids. Germline V gives CDR1 WNHNN, CDR2 SYGVQD (reference sequence). Trimming took 4 bases from V and 0 from J, leaving 6 bases between them. CDR3 nucleotides: TGCGCCAGCAGTGTGAAAATGAACACTGAAGCTTTCTTT. Its translation: CASSVKMNTEAFF.

This clone was detected many times. V gene TRBV18 combines with J gene TRBJ2-5; no clear D. Germline V CDR1 and CDR2: KGHSH, LQKENI. With 5 bases removed from V and 5 bases from J, the gap between germline ends came to 21 bases. The CDR3 covers 16 residues. CDR3 protein: CASSALPPQKGETQYF. The CDR3 nucleotides are TGTGCCAGCTCAGCACTGCCCCCTCAGAAAGGGGAGACCCAGTACTTC. The full variable domain, its missing parts supplied by reference TRBV18 and TRBJ2-5, is NAGVMQNPRHLVRRRGQEARLRCSPMKGHSHVYWYRQLPEEGLKFMVYLQKENIIDESGMPKERFSAEFPKEGPSILRIQQVVRGDSAAYFCASSALPPQKGETQYFGPGTRLLVL.

This clone was counted a few times. V and J are TRBV12-5 and TRBJ2-2; D not resolved. In germline, CDR1 is LGHNT, CDR2 FRNRAP. Trimming removed 2 bases from V and 0 bases from J, with 4 bases in between. This CDR3 spans 14 amino acids. CDR3 nucleotides: TGTGCTAGTGGTTTGCTGCCGAACACCGGGGAGCTGTTTTTT. It is translated as CASGLLPNTGELFF.

This clone has at least ten counts. The CDR3 coding sequence is TGTGCCAGCAGTTTATTCGCAAGTAGCTCCTATAATTCACCCCTCCACTTT. It yields the protein CASSLFASSSYNSPLHF. The chain links TRBV12-3 or TRBV12-4 to TRBJ1-6, with D unresolved. V was clipped by 2 bases and J by 0 bases, with 11 bases between them. This CDR3 has 17 amino acids.

Concerning this clone: One junction end does not reproduce the germline sequence, and a read error may be involved. V and J are TRBV20-1 and TRBJ2-1; TRBD2 aligns across 10 bases. The CDR3 covers 16 residues. Germline CDR1 DFQATT, CDR2 SNEGSKA (reference sequence). The CDR3 DNA follows: TGCAGTGCTGGGACTAGCGAGGGTAGTACCTACAATGAGCATTTCTTC. Its protein is CSAGTSEGSTYNEHFF.

This clone was seen at least ten times. The chain uses TRBV18 and TRBJ2-7; D uncertain. CDR1 is KGHSH and CDR2 is LQKENI in the germline V gene. This CDR3 is built from 12 residues. V lost 3 bases, J lost 6 bases, and 9 bases lay in between. The CDR3 here is CASSPAGPEQYF. Written as DNA, the CDR3 is TGTGCCAGCTCACCCGCTGGCCCCGAGCAGTACTTC.

This clone was counted many times. J is TRBJ2-5 and V is TRBV11-2, with 9 nucleotides matching TRBD1. CDR1 is SGHAT and CDR2 is FQNNGV in the germline V gene. The CDR3 sequence is 15 residues long. Trimming cost V 5 bases and J 5 bases; bases outside gene matches: 9. CDR3 region: CASSPGQGGGETQYF. CDR3 coding DNA: TGTGCCAGCAGCCCGGGACAGGGTGGTGGGGAGACCCAGTACTTC.

This clone has just a few counts. For the CDR3, the DNA is TGTGCCAGCAGCTTATCGCCCTCCGGAGGGGGGGCTAGCACAGATACGCAGTATTTT. Its translation is CASSLSPSGGGASTDTQYF. This rearrangement joins TRBV11-1 to TRBJ2-3, with D possibly matching TRBD2 (7 bases). Germline values: CDR1 SGHAT, CDR2 FQDESV (reference sequence). V gave up 2 bases and J gave up 0 bases, with 21 bases separating them. The CDR3 length is 19 residues.

The rearrangement links TRBV2 to TRBJ1-5; the D gene is possibly TRBD1 (5 bases). Trimming shortened V by 4 bases and J by 3 bases, and 10 bases separated the two germline ends. Germline CDR1 SNHLY, CDR2 FYNNEI. This CDR3 has 14 amino acids. CDR3 in amino acids: CASSGDGNNQPQHF. In DNA, the CDR3 is TGTGCCAGCAGTGGGGACGGTAACAATCAGCCCCAGCATTTT.

Many counts were recorded for this clone. The chain combines TRBV18 with TRBJ1-2; possibly TRBD1 for D (5 bases). This CDR3 is built from 14 residues. The ends were cut back, 6 bases at V and 2 bases at J, with 13 bases in the middle. Germline-derived CDR1 and CDR2 are KGHSH and LQKENI. The CDR3 region has the DNA TGTGCCAGCTCTCGCGACAGTATCAACTATGGCTACACCTTC. Translating gives CASSRDSINYGYTF.

This clone was counted at least ten times. The genes are TRBV6-4 and TRBJ2-2; 8 nucleotides align to TRBD2. Germline V gives CDR1 MRHNA, CDR2 SNTAGT. The CDR3 contains 14 residues. Germline trimming cut 3 bases from V and 3 bases from J; bases unmatched to any gene: 0. DNA for the CDR3: TGTGCCAGCAGTGAGGGACTAGACACCGGGGAGCTGTTTTTT. It is translated as CASSEGLDTGELFF.

At least ten counts were recorded for this clone. The chain employs TRBV6-4 and TRBJ2-1; 8 nucleotides match TRBD2. The CDR3 runs to 15 residues. In germline, CDR1 is MRHNA, CDR2 SNTAGT. V trimming: 0 bases; J trimming: 6 bases; junction bases outside the gene matches: 4. The CDR3 here is CASSDSTSDSNEQFF. CDR3 nucleotides: TGTGCCAGCAGTGACTCGACTAGCGACTCCAATGAGCAGTTCTTC.

This clone showed up just a few times. One base away lies a much larger clone, so this may be a sequencing read error. V usage is TRBV10-1 and J usage is TRBJ2-7; unclear D gene. This CDR3 is built from 13 residues. Germline-derived CDR1 and CDR2 are WNHNN and SYGVQD (reference sequence). Trimming pared 3 bases from V and 3 bases from J, leaving 9 bases between. CDR3 sequence: CASSDSEGYEQYF. CDR3 DNA sequence: TGCGCCAGCAGTGACAGTGAAGGCTACGAGCAGTACTTC.

In this sample, this clone turned up many times. V is TRBV12-3 or TRBV12-4 and J is TRBJ2-7; a possible D gene is TRBD2 (6 bases). The CDR3 is 12 amino acids. V lost 3 bases and J 5 bases, leaving 8 bases between the germline ends. The CDR3 protein is CASSFWGDEQYF. The DNA of the CDR3 is TGTGCCAGCAGTTTCTGGGGGGACGAGCAGTACTTC.

The chain is built from TRBV2 and TRBJ2-1, with 10 positions matching TRBD2. The junction had 10 bases not matched to a gene; V was cut back by 6 bases and J by 5 bases. The CDR3 is made up of 16 amino acids. Looked up from germline, CDR1 is SNHLY and CDR2 is FYNNEI. CDR3 coding DNA: TGTGCCAGCAGGAGCTGGACTAGCGGATATGACAATGAGCAGTTCTTC. It specifies CASRSWTSGYDNEQFF. The whole variable domain, remainder taken from reference TRBV2 and TRBJ2-1, is EPEVTQTPSHQVTQMGQEVILRCVPISNHLYFYWYRQILGQKVEFLVSFYNNEISEKSEIFDDQFSVERPDGSNFTLKIRSTKLEDSAMYFCASRSWTSGYDNEQFFGPGTRLTVL.

This clone came up many times. The J gene is TRBJ2-2, the V gene TRBV4-1; 10 nucleotides align to TRBD2. The CDR3 loop spans 16 amino acids. Germline trimming cut 4 bases from V and 5 bases from J; bases unmatched to any gene: 7. The germline V gene encodes CDR1 MGHRA and CDR2 YSYEKL. The CDR3 loop is CASSPGVAGGTGELFF. The CDR3, as DNA: TGCGCCAGCAGCCCTGGGGTAGCGGGAGGAACCGGGGAGCTGTTTTTT.

A note on this clone: With a much larger clone just one base away, this may be a read error. V and J are TRBV6-4 and TRBJ1-5, with D possibly being TRBD1 (5 bases). CDR1 and CDR2 from the germline V gene are MRHNA and SNTAGT. Trimming shortened V by 2 bases and J by 5 bases, and 16 bases separated the two germline ends. The CDR3 spans 16 residues. The CDR3 reads CASSDPLQVNHQPQHF. The DNA of the CDR3 is TGTGCCAGCAGTGACCCCTTACAGGTAAACCATCAGCCCCAGCATTTT.

This clone was seen more than once but under ten times. This may stem from a read error, because a much larger clone lies one nucleotide away. In the same sample, other DNA sequences code for this CDR3. The chain carries TRBV15 and TRBJ1-1, with unresolved D. Germline assignment: CDR1 LNHNV and CDR2 YYDKDF (reference sequence). The CDR3 runs to 14 residues. V was clipped by 0 bases and J by 7 bases, with 12 bases between them. CDR3 bases: TGTGCCACCAGCAGAGAAATTGATGGAGTTGAAGCTTTCTTT. This gives the protein CATSREIDGVEAFF.

The table lists this clone with many counts. This chain connects TRBV6-1 to TRBJ2-5, with 7 bases that match TRBD2. J lost 5 bases, V lost 2 bases, and 11 bases had no gene match. The CDR3 spans 16 residues. Germline-derived CDR1 and CDR2 are MNHNS and SASEGT. DNA for the CDR3: TGTGCCAGCAGTGAACTACGGTCCCGGGGGGATGAGACCCAGTACTTC. Its protein is CASSELRSRGDETQYF.

This clone was seen repeatedly, ten times or more. The chain is built from TRBV20-1 and TRBJ2-1; D tentatively reads TRBD1 or TRBD2 (5 bases each). V lost 3 bases and J lost 2, with 14 bases in between. The CDR3 contains 15 residues. CDR1 and CDR2 (germline): DFQATT, SNEGSKA (reference sequence). CDR3 in DNA: TGCAGTGCTAGCCGGGGCCAATCCCCCTACAATGAGCAGTTCTTC. Translated: CSASRGQSPYNEQFF.